The sequence of this T cell receptor (beta chain) was determined in a study of T cell clusters in autoimmune cytopenias. One tube held mixed TRB-A and TRB-B primer pools for touch-down PCR. TCRdb reprocessed the multiplex PCR reads; each CDR3 protein has one entry and no DNA is given. The sample's table shows about 1,400 distinct CDR3 sequences. TRB was amplified from 250 ng of peripheral blood genomic DNA per sample. CDR3 length: 15 amino acids. CDR1 is DFQATT and CDR2 is SNEGSKA in the germline V gene (reference sequence). Details on this clonotype: Its antigen remains unknown.

Study observations and caveats: TRB repertoire shifts in secondary cytopenia and chronic lymphocytic leukemia mostly reflected lymphoma, not autoimmunity.

The sample also formed part of further work on T cell repertoires in aging, cancer and after chemotherapy. Per that study: Donor ages fell into six groups from 30 or younger up to 70 or older. Untreated cancer patients had significantly lower blood TCR diversity than age-matched healthy donors. In healthy donors, age-related TCR diversity loss mainly reflected lost richness.

V gene TRBV20-1 combines with J gene TRBJ2-5. The source is a human donor with chronic lymphocytic leukemia. Sequenced sample: peripheral blood. CDR3 sequence reads: CSARDRLAGSETQYF.